The T cell receptor delta chain under discussion was sequenced for a study of γδ T cells in repeated Plasmodium falciparum infection. On the study more broadly: The natural-infection arm compared Malian children under seasonal malaria with matched Australian children. Samples were taken at baseline, before some infections, and 21 days after each.

TCRdb reanalysed the multiplex PCR reads via CATT. The sample includes about 51,000 delta-chain clones, around 2% of them seen just once. Germline CDR1 TSWWSYY, CDR2 QGS. CDR3 size: 22 residues. There are a few counts of this clone. The protein held in TCRdb is that of a much larger clone and does not match this DNA's translation at residue 20, likely because of a read error; the protein shown is translated from the DNA. Flow sorting of PBMC yielded separate Vgamma9/Vdelta2+ and Vdelta2-negative gammadelta T cell populations for bulk repertoire analysis. Source material: gamma-delta T cells from blood. The TCR sequence derives from a pool of human donors (malaria-infected and uninfected, not separated). No J gene was called, and the V gene is TRDV1; the table gives TRDD3 as D, unverified against the DNA. CDR3 loop: CALGEQARTRGYAYKDTDKFIF. The DNA of the CDR3 is TGTGCTCTTGGGGAACAGGCCCGAACCCGGGGATACGCGTATAAGGACACCGATAAATTCATCTTT.